This T cell receptor (beta chain) emerged from a study of siplizumab effects on memory and regulatory T cells. Study-level results: Tregs that proliferated in siplizumab cultures did not have their suppressive function confirmed. Treg-derived clones made up an average of around 67% of mappable alloreactive CD4+ clones with siplizumab and 25% to 30% in controls.

V dropped 5 bases and J dropped 1; count of bases not matched to a gene: 4. Germline-derived CDR1 and CDR2 are SQVTM and ANQGSEA. The length of the CDR3 is 13 residues. The assay covered around 9.1 x 10^4 TCR templates per sample. The assay was immunoSEQ multiplex PCR, and TCRdb's table has in-frame clones only and misses some. The profile covers about 120,000 clones, with around 94% appearing a single time and roughly 1.7% taken by the ten largest. For this clone: Its target is not known.

Sequencing used non-Treg CD4+ T cells sorted from blood. The genes are TRBV29-1 and TRBJ1-1; TRBD1 matches at 7 bases. This TCR was recovered from a human donor in good health. CDR3: CSVLGQTNTEAFF. The CDR3 coding sequence is TGCAGCGTTTTGGGACAGACGAACACTGAAGCTTTCTTT. Drawing the rest from reference TRBV29-1 and TRBJ1-1, the complete variable domain is SAVISQKPSRDICQRGTSLTIQCQVDSQVTMMFWYRQQPGQSLTLIATANQGSEATYESGFVIDKFPISRPNLTFSTLTVSNMSPEDSSIYLCSVLGQTNTEAFFGQGTRLTVV.